What follows are 3 T cell receptor beta chains derived from one specimen sequenced in a study of Ad26.COV2.S vaccination and SARS-CoV-2 variants. Data came from immunoSEQ multiplex PCR; TCRdb stores just in-frame clones and leaves some out. The table lists approximately 400,000 clones, around 92% of them singletons. Source: peripheral blood, taken after recovery from COVID-19. The receptors come from a human donor who had recovered from COVID-19.

As DNA, the CDR3 is TGTGCCAGCAGGACAGGGGGCGGCACTGAAGCTTTCTTT. Translation: CASRTGGGTEAFF. The chain carries TRBV12-3 or TRBV12-4 and TRBJ1-1; TRBD1 agrees at 10 bases. The CDR3 contains 13 residues. The ends lost 6 bases at V and 4 bases at J; junction bases unmatched: 2.

V and J are TRBV2 and TRBJ1-2; the D is unclear. V dropped 7 bases and J dropped 3 bases, with 15 bases sitting between them. The CDR3 extends over 14 amino acids. CDR1 is SNHLY and CDR2 is FYNNEI in the germline V gene. CDR3 nucleotides: TGTGCCAGCAATAGATTCAAAGGTCACTATGGCTACACCTTC. This gives the protein CASNRFKGHYGYTF.

V is TRBV7-2 and J is TRBJ1-5, with D possibly TRBD1 on 5 matching bases. Germline values: CDR1 SGHTA, CDR2 FQGNSA. V shed 1 base and J shed 1 base, with 8 bases lying between them. This CDR3 is built from 15 residues. CDR3 DNA: TGTGCCAGCAGCTTAGGCTGGGGGAGCAATCAGCCCCAGCATTTT. Protein: CASSLGWGSNQPQHF.